Shown below are 17 T cell receptor beta chains from a single sample sequenced in a study of tumor-infiltrating lymphocytes in oesophageal squamous cell carcinoma. Each CDR3 protein gets one entry after TCRdb re-called the PCR reads with MiXCR. The sample lists 9,500 to 13,000 distinct CDR3 sequences, roughly three fifths seen once, with approximately 38% in the top ten. The sequencing sample was made of esophageal tumor tissue. Every receptor here comes from a female donor with esophageal squamous cell carcinoma.

This clonotype is labeled as medium-sized. The chain uses TRBV7-6 and TRBJ2-2; no definite D call. The CDR3 length is 13 residues. Germline V gene sequence: CDR1 SGHVS, CDR2 FNYEAQ. V lost 6 bases, J lost 5 bases, and 10 bases lay in between. Here the CDR3 reads CASSSVRTGELFF. CDR3 bases: TGTGCCAGCAGTTCAGTTCGGACCGGGGAGCTGTTTTTT.

This clonotype was seen a handful of times. Lacking the conserved final phenylalanine or tryptophan, this CDR3 likely reflects a read error. It is unclear where the CDR3 begins or ends on the DNA, so no DNA is shown, and the CDR3 is as TCRdb lists it. The genes are TRBV7-4 and TRBJ2-6; the table's D call of TRBD1 was not tested on the DNA. The CDR3 numbers 15 amino acids, ends counted. Germline CDR1 is SGHVT and CDR2 is SQSDAQ. This chain's CDR3 is CASSPLNSYEQYFGA.

The chain carries TRBV9 and TRBJ2-3; 7 bases are a match to TRBD2. The V segment lost 0 bases and the J segment 5 bases; nucleotides outside the gene matches: 3. Germline-derived CDR1 and CDR2 are SGDLS and YYNGEE. This CDR3 has 14 residues. The DNA of the CDR3 is TGTGCCAGCAGCGTAGGACCTAGCGGAGATACGCAGTATTTT. Protein product: CASSVGPSGDTQYF.

The CDR3 DNA is TGCGCCAGTAACCGGGACGCGGCCTACAATGAGCAGTTCTTC. Its protein is CASNRDAAYNEQFF. The J gene is TRBJ2-1, the V gene TRBV5-1, with D possibly called TRBD1 or TRBD2 (5 bases each). Per germline, CDR1 SGHRS and CDR2 YFSETQ. The ends were cut back, 8 bases at V and 2 bases at J, with 14 bases in the middle. There are 14 residues in the CDR3.

The chain uses TRBV10-3 and TRBJ2-1, with 15 bases lining up with TRBD2. This CDR3 contains 19 residues. Germline assignment: CDR1 ENHRY and CDR2 SYGVKD. With V trimmed by 2 bases and J by 3 bases, 8 bases remained unmatched. CDR3 DNA sequence: TGTGCCATCAGTGAGAGCGGACTAGCGGGGGGGCAAATCTACAATGAGCAGTTCTTC. Its protein is CAISESGLAGGQIYNEQFF.

V usage is TRBV7-3 and J usage is TRBJ2-1; D may be TRBD2 (6 bases). The DNA end is a closer match to TRBJ2-7, so the J assignment may be wrong. The CDR3 totals 15 residues. The germline V gene encodes CDR1 SGHTA and CDR2 FQGTGA. CDR3 coding DNA: TGTGCCAGCACCCGAGGAGGGAGAACATCCTACGAGCAGTACTTC. This codes for CASTRGGRTSYEQYF.

V usage is TRBV7-8 and J usage is TRBJ2-5, with no clear D. CDR3 length equals 13 residues. Germline V lookup: CDR1 SGHVS, CDR2 FQNEAQ. V lost 6 bases and J lost 2, with 10 bases in between. CDR3 region: CASRPPAQETQYF. CDR3 DNA: TGTGCCAGCAGACCACCAGCACAAGAGACCCAGTACTTC.

The CDR3 region has the DNA TGTGCCAGCAGCCCCGGGGGCGGGAGAGCAGCAGATACGCAGTATTTT. It codes for CASSPGGGRAADTQYF. The chain joins TRBV7-2 to TRBJ2-3; a weak D match, TRBD2 (7 bases). The V and J ends lost 5 bases and 4 bases respectively, with 19 bases between them. CDR3 length equals 16 residues. Germline CDR1 SGHTA, CDR2 FQGNSA. Full variable domain (rest looked up from reference TRBV7-2 and TRBJ2-3): GAGVSQSPSNKVTEKGKDVELRCDPISGHTALYWYRQSLGQGLEFLIYFQGNSAPDKSGLPSDRFSAERTGGSVSTLTIQRTQQEDSAVYLCASSPGGGRAADTQYFGPGTRLTVL.

In its sample, this clonotype was seen many times. This likely comes from a read error, as the CDR3 has no conserved phenylalanine or tryptophan at its end. The limits of the CDR3 on the DNA are not certain, so only TCRdb's listed CDR3 is given. This chain uses TRBV7-3 with TRBJ2-7; TRBD2 is taken as the D call from the table, unchecked against the DNA. The germline V gene has CDR1 SGHTA and CDR2 FQGTGA. The CDR3 has 16 amino acids, counting both end residues. This CDR3 reads CASSLGPNLYGYTFGS.

With regard to this clonotype: In this CDR3 the conserved last residue, phenylalanine or tryptophan, is missing, so a read error is likely. The DNA is left out, because the CDR3 cannot be placed on it with certainty; the CDR3 is given as TCRdb lists it. The chain joins TRBV7-4 to TRBJ2-6; TRBD1 is the table's D call and was not checked against the DNA. The CDR3 is 17 residues long, counting both termini. Germline-derived CDR1 and CDR2 are SGHVT and SQSDAQ. This CDR3 reads CASSLLGTGPYKQYFGP.

This CDR3 reads CASSTRGENRETQYF. The CDR3 DNA is TGTGCCAGCAGCACCAGAGGGGAGAACCGGGAGACCCAGTACTTC. This rearrangement joins TRBV11-2 to TRBJ2-5; D may be TRBD1 or TRBD2 (5 bases each). The CDR3 sequence is 15 residues long. CDR1 is SGHAT, CDR2 FQNNGV, per germline. Trimming shortened V by 5 bases and J by 5 bases, and 18 bases separated the two germline ends.

In this sample, this clonotype turned up once. The chain has TRBV24-1 and TRBJ2-2; the match to TRBD1 covers 7 bases. V dropped 0 bases and J dropped 3; count of bases not matched to a gene: 3. CDR1 is KGHDR and CDR2 is SFDVKD in the germline V gene. The CDR3 sequence is 16 residues long. In nucleotides, the CDR3 is TGTGCCACCAGTGATTTGGAGCAGGGGGACACCGGGGAGCTGTTTTTT. It is translated as CATSDLEQGDTGELFF.

This clonotype is labeled medium-sized. The CDR3 nucleotides read TGTGCCAGCAGCGAGGGACAGCTCGTAACCGAAGCTTTCTTT. Its protein product is CASSEGQLVTEAFF. This rearrangement joins TRBV5-4 to TRBJ1-1, with 7 positions matching TRBD1. The V gene's germline CDR1 is SGHNT and CDR2 YYREEE (reference sequence). There are 14 residues in the CDR3. V shed 4 bases, J shed 8 bases, and the junction held 11 bases outside the gene matches.

V gene TRBV7-8 combines with J gene TRBJ2-1, with 7 bases matching TRBD2. The J call may be faulty, since TRBJ2-7 better matches the DNA end. The germline V gene encodes CDR1 SGHVS and CDR2 FQNEAQ. The CDR3 contains 15 residues. The CDR3: CASSLVAGTSYEQYF. Here the CDR3 DNA reads TGTGCCAGCAGCTTAGTAGCGGGCACCTCCTACGAGCAGTACTTC.

This clonotype was seen at least ten times. The chain combines TRBV6-1 with TRBJ2-1, with D perhaps matching TRBD1 (6 bases). Trimming shortened V by 3 bases and J by 8 bases, and 20 bases separated the two germline ends. Per the germline V gene, CDR1 is MNHNS and CDR2 is SASEGT. The CDR3 extends over 16 amino acids. DNA for the CDR3: TGTGCCAGCAGTGAGCGCTGGGGACAAACAATGGATGAGCAGTTCTTC. As protein: CASSERWGQTMDEQFF.

The chain employs TRBV4-1 and TRBJ2-1; D not resolved. CDR3 length: 12 residues. Between the trimmed V and J ends, which lost 0 bases and 5 bases, there was a span of 2 bases. Per the germline V gene, CDR1 is MGHRA and CDR2 is YSYEKL. The CDR3 region is CASSQENNEQFF. DNA for the CDR3: TGCGCCAGCAGCCAAGAAAACAATGAGCAGTTCTTC.

The rearrangement uses TRBV6-5 and TRBJ2-3; tentatively, D is TRBD1 (6 bases). The germline V gene encodes CDR1 MNHEY and CDR2 SVGAGI. The CDR3 totals 16 residues. Trimming removed 2 bases from V and 0 bases from J, with 12 bases in between. CDR3 region: CASSYEDSPSTDTQYF. CDR3 DNA: TGTGCCAGCAGTTACGAGGACAGCCCTAGCACAGATACGCAGTATTTT.